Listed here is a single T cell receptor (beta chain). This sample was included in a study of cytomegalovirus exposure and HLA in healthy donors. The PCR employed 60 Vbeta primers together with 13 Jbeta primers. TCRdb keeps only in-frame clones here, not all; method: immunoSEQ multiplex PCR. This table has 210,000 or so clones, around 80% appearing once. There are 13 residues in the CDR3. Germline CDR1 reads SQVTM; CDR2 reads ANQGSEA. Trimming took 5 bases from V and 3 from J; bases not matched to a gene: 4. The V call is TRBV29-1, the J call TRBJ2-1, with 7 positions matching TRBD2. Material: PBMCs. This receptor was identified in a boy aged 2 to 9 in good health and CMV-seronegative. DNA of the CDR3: TGCAGCGTTTGGGGGGGAGTCTACAATGAGCAGTTCTTC. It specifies CSVWGGVYNEQFF.